This is a list of T cell receptor beta chains from one sample in a study of breast tumors, draining lymph nodes, adjacent tissues. In TCRdb, the multiplex PCR reads were re-called with MiXCR into one record per CDR3 protein. The table records fewer than 15,000 distinct CDR3 sequences, less than 70% of them present only once. Sequencing input: tumor-adjacent breast tissue. The receptors derive from a female donor with breast cancer. Some clones in this sample may be carry-over from other donors' samples. CDR3s include the opening cysteine and the closing phenylalanine or tryptophan. The D gene is left open where the match is weak. Clone size, where shown, is once, few, many, or a class for clones that have expanded.

clone size: -
V gene: TRBV29-1
D gene: -
J gene: TRBJ2-6
CDR3 protein: CSATIRASGANVLTF
CDR3 DNA: TGCAGCGCTACTATTAGGGCGTCTGGGGCCAACGTCCTGACTTTC

clone size: -
V gene: TRBV9
D gene: -
J gene: TRBJ2-7
CDR3 protein: CASSGGGEQYF
CDR3 DNA: TGTGCCAGCAGCGGAGGGGGCGAGCAGTACTTC

clone size: -
V gene: TRBV29-1
D gene: -
J gene: TRBJ2-6
CDR3 protein: CSVEMVTGANVLTF
CDR3 DNA: TGCAGCGTTGAGATGGTGACCGGGGCCAACGTCCTGACTTTC

clone size: -
V gene: TRBV20-1
D gene: -
J gene: TRBJ2-5
CDR3 protein: CSATWVGGETQYF
CDR3 DNA: TGCAGTGCCACTTGGGTCGGCGGGGAGACCCAGTACTTC

clone size: -
V gene: TRBV18
D gene: -
J gene: TRBJ1-2
CDR3 protein: CASSPTASGGYTF
CDR3 DNA: TGTGCCAGCTCACCAACAGCGTCAGGGGGCTACACCTTC

clone size: medium-sized
V gene: TRBV7-8
D gene: TRBD1
J gene: TRBJ1-5
CDR3 protein: CASSQDRGPSQPQHF
CDR3 DNA: TGTGCCAGCAGCCAGGACAGGGGGCCGAGTCAGCCCCAGCATTTT

clone size: medium-sized
V gene: TRBV7-9
D gene: -
J gene: TRBJ1-3
CDR3 protein: CASSLNHGSGNTIYF
CDR3 DNA: TGTGCCAGCAGCTTAAACCACGGATCTGGAAACACCATATATTTT

clone size: medium-sized
V gene: TRBV4-2
D gene: -
J gene: TRBJ1-3
CDR3 protein: CASSPQGTGNTIYF
CDR3 DNA: TGTGCCAGCAGCCCTCAGGGGACTGGAAACACCATATATTTT

clone size: -
V gene: TRBV19
D gene: -
J gene: TRBJ1-2
CDR3 protein: CASSRVGGYTF
CDR3 DNA: TGTGCCAGTAGTAGGGTGGGGGGCTACACCTTC

clone size: -
V gene: TRBV6-1
D gene: TRBD1
J gene: TRBJ2-1
CDR3 protein: CASRDTGGEQFF
CDR3 DNA: TGTGCCAGCAGAGATACAGGGGGCGAGCAGTTCTTC

clone size: -
V gene: TRBV20-1
D gene: TRBD2
J gene: TRBJ2-3
CDR3 protein: CSATGGRALDTQYF
CDR3 DNA: TGCAGTGCGACAGGCGGGAGGGCCTTAGATACGCAGTATTTT

clone size: -
V gene: TRBV25-1
D gene: -
J gene: TRBJ1-6
CDR3 protein: CASSDQGYGYSPLHF
CDR3 DNA: TGTGCCAGCAGTGACCAAGGGTATGGATATTCACCCCTCCACTTT

clone size: -
V gene: TRBV19
D gene: TRBD1
J gene: TRBJ2-7
CDR3 protein: CASSIATGTTYEQYF
CDR3 DNA: TGTGCCAGTAGTATAGCGACAGGGACGACCTACGAGCAGTACTTC

clone size: once
V gene: TRBV2
D gene: -
J gene: TRBJ1-3
CDR3 protein: CASSEQGTGNTIYF
CDR3 DNA: TGTGCCAGCAGTGAACAAGGGACTGGAAACACCATATATTTT

clone size: many
V gene: TRBV18
D gene: TRBD2
J gene: TRBJ2-5
CDR3 protein: CASSPQGGKTQYF
CDR3 DNA: TGTGCCAGCTCACCACAGGGAGGGAAGACCCAGTACTTC

clone size: many
V gene: TRBV4-1
D gene: TRBD2
J gene: TRBJ2-2
CDR3 protein: CASSQEGLAGLPGTGELFF
CDR3 DNA: TGCGCCAGCAGCCAAGAAGGACTAGCGGGGTTGCCCGGCACCGGGGAGCTGTTTTTT

clone size: -
V gene: TRBV20-1
D gene: -
J gene: TRBJ2-3
CDR3 protein: CSASTGLQTQYF
CDR3 DNA: TGCAGTGCTAGTACAGGGTTACAAACGCAGTATTTT

clone size: medium-sized
V gene: TRBV9
D gene: TRBD1
J gene: TRBJ1-5
CDR3 protein: CASSATGDAYQPQHF
CDR3 DNA: TGTGCCAGCAGCGCGACAGGGGATGCCTATCAGCCCCAGCATTTT

clone size: medium-sized
V gene: TRBV18
D gene: -
J gene: TRBJ1-2
CDR3 protein: CASSAPGDGYTF
CDR3 DNA: TGTGCCAGCTCAGCCCCAGGGGATGGCTACACCTTC

clone size: many
V gene: TRBV6-5
D gene: -
J gene: TRBJ2-5
CDR3 protein: CASSPLRTQYF
CDR3 DNA: TGTGCCAGCAGTCCCCTTCGGACCCAGTACTTC

clone size: many
V gene: TRBV11-2
D gene: -
J gene: TRBJ2-3
CDR3 protein: CASSFTNSDTQYF
CDR3 DNA: TGTGCCAGCAGCTTCACTAATTCAGATACGCAGTATTTT

clone size: -
V gene: TRBV5-1
D gene: TRBD1
J gene: TRBJ2-3
CDR3 protein: CASSLAQGTGDTDTQYF
CDR3 DNA: TGCGCCAGCAGCTTGGCCCAGGGGACAGGGGACACAGATACGCAGTATTTT

clone size: -
V gene: TRBV20-1
D gene: -
J gene: TRBJ1-3
CDR3 protein: CSARESGNTIYF
CDR3 DNA: TGCAGTGCTAGGGAGTCTGGAAACACCATATATTTT

clone size: -
V gene: TRBV10-3
D gene: -
J gene: TRBJ1-2
CDR3 protein: CAISAPGGGTTTNYGYTF
CDR3 DNA: TGTGCCATCAGTGCCCCTGGGGGAGGGACCACTACTAACTATGGCTACACCTTC

clone size: -
V gene: TRBV5-6
D gene: TRBD2
J gene: TRBJ2-1
CDR3 protein: CASSPTSSYYNEQFF
CDR3 DNA: TGTGCCAGCAGCCCGACTAGCTCGTACTACAATGAGCAGTTCTTC

clone size: -
V gene: TRBV12-3/TRBV12-4
D gene: TRBD1
J gene: TRBJ2-7
CDR3 protein: CASSGGWTGGDEQYF
CDR3 DNA: TGTGCCAGCAGCGGAGGTTGGACAGGTGGCGACGAGCAGTACTTC

clone size: few
V gene: TRBV7-8
D gene: TRBD2
J gene: TRBJ2-5
CDR3 protein: CASSLALAGLETQRF
CDR3 DNA: TGTGCCAGCAGCTTAGCACTAGCGGGGTTAGAGACCCAGCGCTTC

clone size: medium-sized
V gene: TRBV11-2
D gene: -
J gene: TRBJ2-7
CDR3 protein: CASRTQGGEQYF
CDR3 DNA: TGTGCCAGCAGGACCCAGGGTGGCGAGCAGTACTTC

clone size: once
V gene: TRBV28
D gene: -
J gene: TRBJ2-7
CDR3 protein: CASSPRGRAYEQYF
CDR3 DNA: TGTGCCAGCAGTCCACGGGGCAGGGCCTACGAGCAGTACTTC

clone size: medium-sized
V gene: TRBV11-3
D gene: TRBD2
J gene: TRBJ2-2
CDR3 protein: CASSLAGGTGELFF
CDR3 DNA: TGTGCCAGCAGCTTAGCGGGGGGCACCGGGGAGCTGTTTTTT

clone size: once
V gene: TRBV19
D gene: -
J gene: TRBJ1-4
CDR3 protein: CASSILPRLDEKLFF
CDR3 DNA: TGTGCCAGTAGTATCCTCCCGAGACTCGATGAAAAACTGTTTTTT

clone size: -
V gene: TRBV20-1
D gene: TRBD2
J gene: TRBJ2-7
CDR3 protein: CSARVSIGLAGGEQYF
CDR3 DNA: TGCAGTGCTAGAGTCTCGATCGGACTAGCTGGGGGCGAGCAGTACTTC

clone size: -
V gene: TRBV11-2
D gene: TRBD1
J gene: TRBJ1-5
CDR3 protein: CASSPDRGSQPQHF
CDR3 DNA: TGTGCCAGCAGCCCTGACAGGGGTTCGCAGCCCCAGCATTTT

clone size: many
V gene: TRBV19
D gene: TRBD1
J gene: TRBJ2-5
CDR3 protein: CASSRTGQGFSETQYF
CDR3 DNA: TGTGCCAGTAGTAGAACGGGACAGGGTTTTTCTGAGACCCAGTACTTC

clone size: -
V gene: TRBV6-1
D gene: TRBD1
J gene: TRBJ1-4
CDR3 protein: CASRTRTGGNEKLFF
CDR3 DNA: TGTGCCAGCAGAACAAGGACAGGGGGGAATGAAAAACTGTTTTTT

clone size: -
V gene: TRBV20-1
D gene: TRBD1
J gene: TRBJ1-2
CDR3 protein: CSAQTGVSSGYTF
CDR3 DNA: TGCAGTGCTCAGACAGGGGTCTCCTCTGGCTACACCTTC

clone size: many
V gene: TRBV7-2
D gene: TRBD2
J gene: TRBJ2-5
CDR3 protein: CASSLVAPGLAGAPQYF
CDR3 DNA: TGTGCCAGCAGCTTAGTTGCGCCGGGACTAGCGGGGGCACCCCAGTACTTC

clone size: many
V gene: TRBV6-5
D gene: -
J gene: TRBJ2-5
CDR3 protein: CASRRPETQYF
CDR3 DNA: TGTGCCAGCAGGCGCCCCGAGACCCAGTACTTC

clone size: once
V gene: TRBV6-5
D gene: TRBD2
J gene: TRBJ2-7
CDR3 protein: CASSPGLAGGYEQYF
CDR3 DNA: TGTGCCAGCAGCCCGGGACTAGCGGGAGGGTACGAGCAGTACTTC

clone size: many
V gene: TRBV5-8
D gene: -
J gene: TRBJ2-1
CDR3 protein: CASSVGLLGEQFF
CDR3 DNA: TGTGCCAGCAGCGTGGGACTGCTTGGTGAGCAGTTCTTC

clone size: -
V gene: TRBV15
D gene: -
J gene: TRBJ2-1
CDR3 protein: CATSRDLRGGREQFF
CDR3 DNA: TGTGCCACCAGCAGAGATCTCAGGGGAGGGCGCGAGCAGTTCTTC

clone size: medium-sized
V gene: TRBV7-8
D gene: -
J gene: TRBJ1-5
CDR3 protein: CASSHRESEGPQHF
CDR3 DNA: TGTGCCAGCAGCCACAGGGAGTCGGAAGGTCCCCAGCATTTT

clone size: large
V gene: TRBV9
D gene: -
J gene: TRBJ2-3
CDR3 protein: CASSESTGEGTDTQYF
CDR3 DNA: TGTGCCAGCAGCGAGTCCACGGGGGAAGGCACAGATACGCAGTATTTT

clone size: -
V gene: TRBV20-1
D gene: -
J gene: TRBJ2-3
CDR3 protein: CSAEGTPKGHRDTQYF
CDR3 DNA: TGCAGTGCTGAAGGGACACCAAAGGGACACAGAGATACGCAGTATTTT

clone size: -
V gene: TRBV20-1
D gene: -
J gene: TRBJ2-1
CDR3 protein: CSARGFLSSYNEQFF
CDR3 DNA: TGCAGTGCTAGGGGTTTCTTAAGCTCCTACAATGAGCAGTTCTTC

clone size: -
V gene: TRBV27
D gene: -
J gene: TRBJ1-5
CDR3 protein: CTSSFRGLGQPQHF
CDR3 DNA: TGTACCAGCAGTTTCAGGGGATTGGGTCAGCCCCAGCATTTT

clone size: -
V gene: TRBV20-1
D gene: TRBD1
J gene: TRBJ2-7
CDR3 protein: CSAKDRGLPYEQYF
CDR3 DNA: TGCAGTGCTAAAGACAGGGGGCTACCCTACGAGCAGTACTTC

clone size: -
V gene: TRBV29-1
D gene: -
J gene: TRBJ2-3
CDR3 protein: CSVARGFTDTRYF
CDR3 DNA: TGCAGCGTTGCACGGGGTTTTACAGATACGCGGTATTTT

clone size: -
V gene: TRBV10-2
D gene: -
J gene: TRBJ1-3
CDR3 protein: CASRMGGSGNTIYF
CDR3 DNA: TGCGCCAGCAGGATGGGGGGTTCTGGAAACACCATATATTTT

clone size: few
V gene: TRBV7-9
D gene: -
J gene: TRBJ2-7
CDR3 protein: CASSPVFF
CDR3 DNA: TGTGCCAGCAGCCCGGTTTTCTTC

clone size: -
V gene: TRBV20-1
D gene: TRBD1
J gene: TRBJ1-5
CDR3 protein: CSARTGSQPQHF
CDR3 DNA: TGCAGTGCTAGGACAGGGAGCCAGCCCCAGCATTTT

clone size: -
V gene: TRBV4-1
D gene: -
J gene: TRBJ2-5
CDR3 protein: CASSQSGEETQYF
CDR3 DNA: TGCGCCAGCAGCCAATCAGGGGAAGAGACCCAGTACTTC

clone size: -
V gene: TRBV24-1
D gene: TRBD2
J gene: TRBJ2-5
CDR3 protein: CATSDLQRGQRETQYF
CDR3 DNA: TGTGCCACCAGTGACTTGCAGCGGGGGCAGCGAGAGACCCAGTACTTC

clone size: -
V gene: TRBV5-6
D gene: -
J gene: TRBJ1-4
CDR3 protein: CASSYFQVGNEKLFF
CDR3 DNA: TGTGCCAGCAGTTATTTTCAGGTTGGGAATGAAAAACTGTTTTTT